This T cell receptor (beta chain) was sequenced in a study of cytomegalovirus exposure and HLA in healthy donors. The CDR3 runs to 15 residues. Trimming pared 4 bases from V and 7 bases from J, leaving 16 bases between. Germline loops: CDR1 SGHVS, CDR2 FNYEAQ. As for this clone: Antigen: not known.

Measured with immunoSEQ multiplex PCR; TCRdb has only the in-frame clones, and not every one. The sample carries about 200,000 clones, about three quarters recorded once. Points from the study as a whole: The classifier was said to identify cytomegalovirus status with high specificity and sensitivity.

The V and J genes are TRBV7-6 and TRBJ2-2; D is perhaps TRBD2 (5 bases). This clonotype was obtained from a woman aged 25 to 39 in good health and CMV-seronegative. Material: PBMCs. DNA of the CDR3: TGTGCCAGCAGCTGGGAATCGGGGTTGAGCGGGGAGCTGTTTTTT. It is translated as CASSWESGLSGELFF.